The 7 T cell receptor beta chains below were found in one sample sequenced in a study of T cell clones after liver transplantation. Profiling relied on immunoSEQ multiplex PCR, and the TCRdb table lists in-frame clones only, not all of them. In the table there are fewer than 110,000 clones, around 80% of which are singletons. Sequenced here: CD4+ T cells from blood, sampled 45 to 50 months after liver transplant. The source is a human patient who received a liver transplant. A share of the T cells may be of graft donor origin.

The gene calls are TRBV30 and TRBJ2-1, with TRBD2 matching 7 bases. Germline V lookup: CDR1 GTSNPN, CDR2 SVGIG (reference sequence). The CDR3 runs to 15 residues. V shed 3 bases, J shed 7 bases, and the junction held 12 bases outside the gene matches. This chain's CDR3 is CAWRGRRGRTNEQFF. DNA for the CDR3: TGTGCCTGGAGAGGGCGGCGGGGGAGGACGAATGAGCAGTTCTTC.

The chain recombines TRBV25-1 with TRBJ2-5; D tentatively fits TRBD1 or TRBD2 (5 bases each). V was cut by 3 bases and J by 4 bases, with 15 bases left in between. The CDR3 extends over 15 amino acids. Germline CDR1 and CDR2: MGHDK and SYGVNS. CDR3 coding DNA: TGTGCCAGCAGTGATCGGGACCCGCCTTCAGAGACCCAGTACTTC. Protein: CASSDRDPPSETQYF.

This chain links TRBV28 with TRBJ1-4; 9 positions agree with TRBD1. This CDR3 contains 15 residues. Germline values: CDR1 MDHEN, CDR2 SYDVKM. Trimming cost V 6 bases and J 8 bases; bases outside gene matches: 10. For the CDR3, the DNA is TGTGCCAGCAGCTCCACGGACAGGGGAAAGGAAAAACTGTTTTTT. This codes for CASSSTDRGKEKLFF.

The chain carries TRBV15 and TRBJ2-3; no clear D. The CDR3 has 15 amino acids. The germline CDR1 and CDR2 sequences are LNHNV and YYDKDF (reference sequence). The V and J ends lost 3 bases and 1 base respectively, with 11 bases between them. The CDR3, as DNA: TGTGCCACCAGCAGTCCGACCCTCGGCACAGATACGCAGTATTTT. Protein: CATSSPTLGTDTQYF.

The chain is built from TRBV6-1 and TRBJ2-2; D unclear. This CDR3 contains 15 residues. V shed 0 bases and J shed 5 bases, with 10 bases lying between them. Germline V gene sequence: CDR1 MNHNS, CDR2 SASEGT. CDR3 in DNA: TGTGCCAGCAGTGAAGCGCGCAGTAGTACCGGGGAGCTGTTTTTT. It translates to CASSEARSSTGELFF.

The V call is TRBV5-1, the J call TRBJ2-2; D is undetermined. This CDR3 spans 14 amino acids. Germline loops: CDR1 SGHRS, CDR2 YFSETQ. Deletions cut 3 bases from V and 0 bases from J, with 6 bases between. Here the CDR3 reads CASSSVANTGELFF. In DNA form, the CDR3 reads TGCGCCAGCAGCTCCGTAGCGAACACCGGGGAGCTGTTTTTT.

J is TRBJ1-2 and V is TRBV29-1; a weak D match, TRBD1 (6 bases). CDR3 length: 12 amino acids. Germline V gene data show CDR1 as SQVTM and CDR2 as ANQGSEA. V was pared by 3 bases and J by 4 bases, with 9 bases between. The CDR3 loop is CSVDETGYGYTF. The CDR3 coding sequence is TGCAGCGTTGATGAGACAGGCTATGGCTACACCTTC.